The sample holds a few counts of the clone carrying this T cell receptor beta chain. Antigen specificity is unknown. The CDR3 covers 15 residues. V lost 5 bases and J 3 bases, leaving 14 bases between the germline ends. The sample originates from a study of post-analysis software for immune sequencing data. Included in the TCR beta cDNA libraries were unique molecular identifiers. In TCRdb, the PCR reads were re-called with MiXCR into one record per CDR3 protein. The table lists about 810,000 distinct CDR3 sequences, about 50% of them singletons, with approximately 4.5% in the top ten. Study-wide results and caveats: When patients were compared with controls, a handful of TRBV segments were more frequent, TRBV5-6, TRBV5-1 and TRBV20-1 among them. Controls showed significantly higher normalized Chao1 diversity than did multiple sclerosis patients.

Sequenced input: blood. This clonotype was obtained from a girl aged 10-17 years with multiple sclerosis. The V call is TRBV12-3 or TRBV12-4, the J call TRBJ1-5; a possible D gene is TRBD1 (6 bases). CDR3 in DNA: TGTGCCAGCAGTGCCCAGAGGGGGAACAATCAGCCCCAGCATTTT. Residues: CASSAQRGNNQPQHF.